This is a list of T cell receptor beta chains from one sample in a study of blood T cell repertoires in COVID-19. TCRdb's copy holds only in-frame clones and misses some; the assay was immunoSEQ multiplex PCR. The table lists some 250,000 clones, approximately 83% of them singletons. Sample: peripheral blood. These receptors were obtained from a woman under 40 who had recovered from COVID-19. CDR3s include the opening cysteine and the closing phenylalanine or tryptophan. D genes are given only for firm matches. Rows may omit the clone size; those that give it use once, few, many or a size class.

. 14 TRBJ1-2 . TRBV7-2 CASSLAAGASGYTF TGTGCCAGCAGCTTAGCGGCGGGGGCCAGTGGCTACACCTTC
TRBD1 14 TRBJ1-2 . TRBV5-1 CASSLGRGNYGYTF TGCGCCAGCAGCTTAGGCAGGGGGAACTATGGCTACACCTTC
TRBD1 19 TRBJ2-6 . TRBV4-3 CASSQDAQGAPFGANVLTF TGCGCCAGCAGCCAGGACGCTCAGGGGGCCCCCTTTGGGGCCAACGTCCTGACTTTC
. 15 TRBJ2-3 . TRBV6-5 CASREGGGLSDTQYF TGTGCCAGCAGGGAGGGGGGGGGCCTCTCAGATACGCAGTATTTT
. 16 TRBJ2-7 once TRBV4-1 CASSQDNSRVLYEQYF TGCGCCAGCAGCCAAGATAATTCCCGAGTCCTCTACGAGCAGTACTTC
TRBD1 12 TRBJ1-1 . TRBV5-1 CASSADRDKAFF TGCGCCAGCAGCGCGGACAGGGACAAAGCTTTCTTT
. 18 TRBJ2-2 . TRBV21-1 CASSKNSGGGLNTGELFF TGTGCCAGCAGCAAAAATAGTGGCGGGGGCCTGAACACCGGGGAGCTGTTTTTT
. 15 TRBJ2-7 . TRBV5-5 CASSLLAESSYEQYF TGTGCCAGCAGCTTGCTGGCGGAGAGCTCCTACGAGCAGTACTTC
. 15 TRBJ2-1 . TRBV10-1 CASSEVQGGYNEQFF TGCGCCAGCAGTGAGGTCCAGGGGGGATACAATGAGCAGTTCTTC
. 14 TRBJ2-7 . TRBV7-2 CASSLDGVGGQQYF TGTGCCAGCAGCTTGGATGGAGTCGGGGGACAGCAGTACTTC
. 12 TRBJ2-1 . TRBV12-3/TRBV12-4 CASSREGDEQFF TGTGCCAGCAGTAGAGAGGGGGATGAGCAGTTCTTC
. 13 TRBJ2-7 . TRBV20-1 CSASHLAEYEQYF TGCAGTGCTAGTCACCTAGCAGAATACGAGCAGTACTTC
. 15 TRBJ2-1 once TRBV7-9 CASNGGELPYNEQFF TGTGCCTCAAACGGCGGGGAACTACCCTACAATGAGCAGTTCTTC
. 11 TRBJ2-5 . TRBV20-1 CSASGIETQYF TGCAGTGCTTCGGGGATAGAGACCCAGTACTTC
TRBD2 17 TRBJ2-2 . TRBV5-1 CASSFPDPGGRAGELFF TGCGCCAGCAGCTTCCCCGATCCGGGGGGAAGAGCCGGGGAGCTGTTTTTT
. 14 TRBJ1-2 . TRBV5-6 CASSLTGSSYGYTF TGTGCCAGCAGCTTGACAGGGTCGAGCTATGGCTACACCTTC
TRBD2 16 TRBJ2-5 . TRBV27 CASRPIAGGPPETQYF TGTGCCAGCAGGCCGATAGCGGGGGGGCCTCCAGAGACCCAGTACTTC
. 13 TRBJ2-6 once TRBV3-1/TRBV3-2 CASSAGGANVLTF TGTGCCAGCAGCGCCGGGGGGGCCAACGTCCTGACTTTC
. 11 TRBJ1-2 . TRBV4-1 CASSHRDDYTF TGCGCCAGCAGCCACAGGGATGACTACACCTTC
TRBD1 12 TRBJ1-2 . TRBV6-5 CASSRQGYGYTF TGTGCCAGCAGTAGACAGGGCTATGGCTACACCTTC
TRBD2 17 TRBJ2-3 . TRBV9 CASSVDDSGDSTDTQYF TGTGCCAGCAGCGTAGATGATAGCGGGGATAGCACAGATACGCAGTATTTT